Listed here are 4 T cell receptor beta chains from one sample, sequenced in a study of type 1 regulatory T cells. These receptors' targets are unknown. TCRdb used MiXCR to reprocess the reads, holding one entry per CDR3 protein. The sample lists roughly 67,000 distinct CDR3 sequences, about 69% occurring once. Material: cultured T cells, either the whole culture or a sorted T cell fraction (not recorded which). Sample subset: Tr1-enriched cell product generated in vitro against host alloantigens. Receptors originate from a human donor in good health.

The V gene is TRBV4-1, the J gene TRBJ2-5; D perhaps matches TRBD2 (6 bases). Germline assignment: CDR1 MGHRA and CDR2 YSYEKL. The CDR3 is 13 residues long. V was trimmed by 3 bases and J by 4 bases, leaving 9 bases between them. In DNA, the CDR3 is TGCGCCAGCAGCCAGACTAGAGGAGAGACCCAGTACTTC. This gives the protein CASSQTRGETQYF.

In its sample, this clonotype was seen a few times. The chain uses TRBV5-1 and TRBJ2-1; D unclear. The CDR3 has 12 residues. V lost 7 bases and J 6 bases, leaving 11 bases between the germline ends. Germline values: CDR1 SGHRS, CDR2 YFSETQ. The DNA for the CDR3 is TGCGCCAGCTCCCCCGTGGTCAATGAGCAGTTCTTC. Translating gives CASSPVVNEQFF.

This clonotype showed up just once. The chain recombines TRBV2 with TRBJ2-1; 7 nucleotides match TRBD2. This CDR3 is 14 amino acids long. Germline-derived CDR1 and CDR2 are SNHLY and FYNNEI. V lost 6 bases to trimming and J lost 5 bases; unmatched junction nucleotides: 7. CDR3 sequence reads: CASSGSGTNNEQFF. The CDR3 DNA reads TGTGCCAGCAGCGGCAGCGGGACTAACAATGAGCAGTTCTTC.

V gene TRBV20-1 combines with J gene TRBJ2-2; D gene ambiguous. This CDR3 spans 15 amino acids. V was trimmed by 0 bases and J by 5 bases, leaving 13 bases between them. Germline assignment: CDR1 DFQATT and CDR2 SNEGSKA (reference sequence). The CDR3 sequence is CSARDSRGRTGELFF. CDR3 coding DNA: TGCAGTGCTAGAGATAGCCGAGGTCGGACCGGGGAGCTGTTTTTT.